Below are 27 T cell receptor beta chains sequenced from a single sample in a study of response to subunit inactivated influenza vaccine. In TCRdb, the RT-PCR reads were re-called with MiXCR into one record per CDR3 protein. Among a few hundred thousand distinct CDR3 sequences, 14% were seen once, and the ten largest hold around 10%. Sequencing used PBMCs from blood, obtained roughly 12 days after vaccination. These receptor sequences come from a man between 45 and 60 years old who received an inactivated influenza vaccine.

The chain carries TRBV15 and TRBJ2-2; TRBD1 might be the D (6 bases). In germline, CDR1 is LNHNV, CDR2 YYDKDF (reference sequence). V lost 4 bases and J 1 base, leaving 19 bases between the germline ends. The CDR3 contains 18 residues. CDR3 region: CATSNDRRGGVNTGELFF. The CDR3 DNA reads as TGTGCCACCAGCAACGACCGCCGAGGGGGTGTGAACACCGGGGAGCTGTTTTTT.

This clonotype was detected many times. The chain employs TRBV5-1 and TRBJ2-5; TRBD1 agrees at 9 bases. The CDR3 extends over 15 amino acids. Unmatched junction bases numbered 6, after V lost 4 bases and J lost 2 bases. Germline CDR1 SGHRS, CDR2 YFSETQ. As DNA, the CDR3 is TGCGCCAGCAGCCCGGGGACAGGGCAGCAAGAGACCCAGTACTTC. Residues: CASSPGTGQQETQYF.

This clonotype has just a few counts. The chain couples TRBV7-7 to TRBJ2-2, with TRBD2 identical over 12 bases. This CDR3 contains 17 residues. J gave up 6 bases and V 5 bases, and 10 bases lay outside the gene matches. The germline V gene has CDR1 SSHAT and CDR2 FNYEAQ (reference sequence). CDR3 nucleotide sequence: TGTGCCAGCAGCCCGGGACTAGCGGGTCTAAGGGCCGGGGAGCTGTTTTTT. The encoded protein is CASSPGLAGLRAGELFF.

The rearrangement uses TRBV25-1 and TRBJ1-5; TRBD1 matches 7 bases. The V and J ends lost 2 bases and 11 bases, in that order; junction bases with no gene match: 6. This CDR3 contains 13 residues. The germline V gene has CDR1 MGHDK and CDR2 SYGVNS. CDR3 bases: TGTGCCAGCAGTGAAGGGCCCCAGGGGGCCCAGCATTTT. Protein product: CASSEGPQGAQHF.

The V and J genes are TRBV29-1 and TRBJ2-1, with 7 bases identical to TRBD2. The CDR3 runs 12 residues. Germline V lookup: CDR1 SQVTM, CDR2 ANQGSEA. The CDR3 coding sequence is TGCAAGGCGGGGGACTCCTACAATGAGCAGTTCTTC. Amino acid sequence: CKAGDSYNEQFF.

This clonotype was found a few times. The chain recombines TRBV4-2 with TRBJ2-1; D is perhaps TRBD2 (5 bases). Deletions cut 4 bases from V and 2 bases from J, with 21 bases between. The CDR3 consists of 18 residues. Germline V gives CDR1 LGHNA, CDR2 YNFKEQ. Here the CDR3 reads CASSPDRLEGVAYNEQFF. The DNA for the CDR3 is TGTGCCAGCAGCCCCGACCGTTTAGAGGGTGTGGCCTACAATGAGCAGTTCTTC.

This clonotype was found a few times. The chain employs TRBV29-1 and TRBJ2-7; a weak D match, TRBD2 (5 bases). In germline, CDR1 is SQVTM, CDR2 ANQGSEA. The ends were cut back, 0 bases at V and 3 bases at J, with 9 bases in the middle. This CDR3 is 13 amino acids long. CDR3 DNA sequence: TGCAGCGTTGAAGATATCCGGGACTACGAGCAGTACTTC. Translated: CSVEDIRDYEQYF.

The CDR3 bases are TGTGCCAGCAGCTCTACCCGGGACAGTCCCTACGAGCAGTACTTC. Amino acids: CASSSTRDSPYEQYF. The J gene is TRBJ2-7, the V gene TRBV11-2, with 7 bases fitting TRBD1. Germline values: CDR1 SGHAT, CDR2 FQNNGV. V lost 4 bases and J lost 2; bases outside the gene matches: 8. This CDR3 has 15 amino acids.

The chain couples TRBV12-3 or TRBV12-4 to TRBJ1-2; 9 bases fit TRBD1. V shed 5 bases and J 13 bases; nucleotides not matched to a gene: 14. The CDR3 loop spans 14 amino acids. CDR3 DNA: TGTGCCAGCAGTCTGACGGCGGACAGGGGTCCCGGCACCTTC. It specifies CASSLTADRGPGTF.

This chain connects TRBV9 to TRBJ2-5, with D hard to call. The germline CDR1 and CDR2 sequences are SGDLS and YYNGEE. Trimming cost V 0 bases and J 5 bases, with 11 bases left between them. This CDR3 is built from 14 residues. The CDR3 DNA is TGTGCCAGCAGCGTAGATCTAGGGCGGGAGACCCAGTACTTC. Protein: CASSVDLGRETQYF.

This clonotype was seen only once. The rearrangement joins TRBV21-1 to TRBJ1-4; the D call in the table, TRBD1, was not verified against the DNA. TRBV21-1 is labeled a pseudogene. The CDR3 contains 15 residues. In DNA, the CDR3 is TGTGCCAGCAGCAAACGAACAGGCCTTAATGAAAAACTGTTTTTT. Translated, it gives CASSKRTGLNEKLFF.

The rearrangement joins TRBV28 to TRBJ1-2; 7 bases line up with TRBD1. Looked up from germline, CDR1 is MDHEN and CDR2 is SYDVKM. This CDR3 is 13 amino acids long. V trimming: 7 bases; J trimming: 4 bases; junction bases outside the gene matches: 6. CDR3 amino acids: CASNPGQLYGYTF. CDR3 sequence (DNA): TGTGCCAGCAATCCGGGACAGCTCTATGGCTACACCTTC.

Ten or more counts support this clonotype. J is TRBJ2-7 and V is TRBV5-1, with D perhaps TRBD1 (6 bases). The CDR3 has 14 residues. Germline V lookup: CDR1 SGHRS, CDR2 YFSETQ. Trimming left V 0 bases short and J 2 bases short, with 9 bases between. The DNA of the CDR3 is TGCGCCAGCAGCTTGGCGGACAGAACCTACGAGCAGTACTTC. Protein product: CASSLADRTYEQYF.

This rearrangement joins TRBV12-3 or TRBV12-4 to TRBJ2-1; the match to TRBD1 covers 9 bases. This CDR3 is 15 amino acids long. V lost 6 bases, J lost 10 bases, and 13 bases stayed unmatched. The CDR3 DNA reads as TGTGCCAGCAGCCAAAGGGGACAGGGTCCGGGGGAGCAGTTCTTC. It codes for CASSQRGQGPGEQFF.

The rearrangement uses TRBV6-2 or TRBV6-3 and TRBJ2-1; 7 nucleotides line up with TRBD2. The CDR3 loop spans 15 amino acids. V lost 5 bases and J lost 4; bases outside the gene matches: 8. Germline V CDR1 and CDR2: MNHEY, SVGEGT. Here the CDR3 DNA reads TGTGCCAGCAGTCCCAGCGGGACCGATTACAATGAGCAGTTCTTC. Residues: CASSPSGTDYNEQFF.

The chain has TRBV6-2 or TRBV6-3 and TRBJ2-7, with 13 bases fitting TRBD2. The CDR3 runs to 16 residues. With 6 bases clipped from V and 7 bases from J, the junction kept 12 bases outside the gene matches. Germline values: CDR1 MNHEY, CDR2 SVGEGT. The CDR3 loop is CASRTGLAGDFEEQYF. The CDR3 DNA reads TGTGCCAGCAGAACAGGACTAGCGGGAGATTTTGAAGAGCAGTACTTC.

This clonotype has just a few counts. The V and J genes are TRBV6-5 and TRBJ1-3; D unclear. This CDR3 is 18 amino acids long. Trimming pared 0 bases from V and 0 bases from J, leaving 15 bases between. CDR1 is MNHEY and CDR2 is SVGAGI in the germline V gene. The CDR3 sequence is CASSYSRRAASSGNTIYF. The CDR3 DNA sequence: TGTGCCAGCAGTTACTCGAGAAGGGCAGCCAGCTCTGGAAACACCATATATTTT.

The chain has TRBV5-1 and TRBJ1-1; TRBD1 matches at 10 bases. This CDR3 is 16 amino acids long. V was clipped by 1 base and J by 3 bases; unmatched bases: 6. Germline V gives CDR1 SGHRS, CDR2 YFSETQ. The CDR3 DNA sequence: TGCGCCAGCAGCTTGAATAGGGGACAGGGGTACACTGAAGCTTTCTTT. Its translation is CASSLNRGQGYTEAFF.

This clonotype occurred many times. The V call is TRBV12-3 or TRBV12-4, the J call TRBJ2-3, with a weak D call TRBD2 (5 bases). V was trimmed by 3 bases and J by 6 bases, leaving 10 bases between them. This CDR3 has 13 residues. In nucleotides, the CDR3 is TGTGCCAGCAGTTTTGGGAGCCCGGATACGCAGTATTTT. It specifies CASSFGSPDTQYF.

This clonotype was seen a few times. The chain couples TRBV5-1 to TRBJ1-2, with a possible D match to TRBD1 (5 bases). The CDR3 has 14 amino acids. CDR1 SGHRS and CDR2 YFSETQ come from the germline V gene. Trimming took 0 bases from V and 8 from J, leaving 14 bases between them. CDR3 nucleotide sequence: TGCGCCAGCAGCTTGGAGTCAGGGATGAGGGGCTACACCTTC. Protein sequence: CASSLESGMRGYTF.

This clonotype occurred a few times. Here the CDR3 DNA reads TGTGCCAGCAGCTTCGAATGGAAAGAGACCCAGTACTTC. It is translated as CASSFEWKETQYF. This chain links TRBV7-3 with TRBJ2-5; unclear D gene. The CDR3 is 13 residues long. The V end was cut by 3 bases, the J end by 3 bases, with 8 bases between. The germline gives CDR1 SGHTA, CDR2 FQGTGA.

The gene calls are TRBV6-5 and TRBJ2-7; 9 bases line up with TRBD1. CDR1 is MNHEY, CDR2 SVGAGI, per germline. This CDR3 has 16 amino acids. Losses at the gene ends were 2 bases for V and 4 bases for J; bases not matched to a gene: 9. For the CDR3, the DNA is TGTGCCAGCAGTTACACTCCGGGACAGGGTATTTACGAGCAGTACTTC. Amino acid sequence: CASSYTPGQGIYEQYF.

V and J are TRBV4-1 and TRBJ2-7; 8 positions match TRBD2. J lost 3 bases, V lost 3 bases, and 7 bases had no gene match. Germline assignment: CDR1 MGHRA and CDR2 YSYEKL. The CDR3 contains 15 residues. This CDR3 is CASSHGALAGYEQYF. The CDR3 DNA sequence: TGCGCCAGCAGCCACGGTGCCCTAGCGGGCTACGAGCAGTACTTC.

Only a few counts were recorded for this clonotype. This CDR3 reads CASSQEGGLSEQYF. CDR3 coding DNA: TGCGCCAGCAGCCAAGAAGGAGGGCTCAGCGAGCAGTACTTC. The chain is built from TRBV4-3 and TRBJ2-7; tentatively, D is TRBD2 (6 bases). Germline V lookup: CDR1 LGHNA, CDR2 YSLEER. V was shortened by 0 bases and J by 6 bases, with 12 bases between the two germline ends. The CDR3 is 14 amino acids.

This clonotype was detected many times. V and J are TRBV29-1 and TRBJ2-3; weak D call: TRBD2 (6 bases). Trimming took off 6 bases at V and 1 base at J, with 11 bases between the two ends. The CDR3 length is 13 residues. Germline V gene sequence: CDR1 SQVTM, CDR2 ANQGSEA. CDR3 residues: CSVGPGGTDTQYF. In DNA form, the CDR3 reads TGCAGCGTGGGCCCGGGAGGCACAGATACGCAGTATTTT.

This clonotype was counted at least ten times. The V and J genes are TRBV5-1 and TRBJ2-5; D might be TRBD2 (5 bases). CDR1 and CDR2 (germline): SGHRS, YFSETQ. V was cut by 0 bases and J by 3 bases, with 9 bases left in between. The CDR3 loop spans 14 amino acids. Written as DNA, the CDR3 is TGCGCCAGCAGCTTGGGAGGGTACGAAGAGACCCAGTACTTC. Protein product: CASSLGGYEETQYF.

The V call is TRBV30, the J call TRBJ2-3, with D unclear. Germline assignment: CDR1 GTSNPN and CDR2 SVGIG (reference sequence). CDR3 length equals 14 residues. Deletions cut 0 bases from V and 1 base from J, with 8 bases between. This chain's CDR3 is CAWSVLVGTDTQYF. CDR3 nucleotides: TGTGCCTGGAGTGTCCTAGTGGGCACAGATACGCAGTATTTT.